Following are 8 T cell receptor beta chains from one sample sequenced in a study of shared clonotypes between healthy human individuals. Selected positively for CCR7 and CD45RO-negative, naive CD8 cells excluded terminally differentiated effector memory CD45RA+ cells. The data were produced by immunoSEQ multiplex PCR, yet TCRdb's version contains in-frame clones alone and is incomplete. The data contain about 2 million clones, over 85% of them seen just once; the ten biggest clones take up roughly 1%. The source material was naive CD8+ T cells sorted from blood. These receptors were collected from a man aged 18-30 years in good health.

This clone was seen a handful of times. The identical CDR3 is also encoded by other nucleotide sequences in the sample. The rearrangement joins TRBV5-6 to TRBJ2-7; D is undetermined. CDR3 size: 12 residues. The V and J ends lost 3 bases and 0 bases respectively, with 4 bases between them. Germline CDR1 reads SGHDT; CDR2 reads YYEEEE. The CDR3 protein is CASSSSSYEQYF. As DNA, the CDR3 is TGTGCCAGCAGCTCAAGCTCCTACGAGCAGTACTTC.

The chain couples TRBV19 to TRBJ2-1; TRBD2 agrees at 9 bases. The J segment lost 5 bases and the V segment lost 5 bases, leaving 10 bases of the junction unmatched. Germline CDR1 reads LNHDA; CDR2 reads SQIVND (reference sequence). This CDR3 spans 16 amino acids. The chain's CDR3 is CASSGIAGVTDNEQFF. CDR3 nucleotides: TGTGCCAGTAGTGGAATAGCGGGAGTAACGGACAATGAGCAGTTCTTC.

The CDR3 coding sequence is TGTGCCAGCAGGTTTTCGGGGGAGGGGAACAATGAGCAGTTCTTC. Protein product: CASRFSGEGNNEQFF. The J gene is TRBJ2-1, the V gene TRBV27; 7 bases are shared with TRBD2. This CDR3 region has 15 residues. Germline CDR1 reads MNHEY; CDR2 reads SMNVEV (reference sequence). The V and J ends lost 6 bases and 5 bases, in that order; junction bases with no gene match: 10.

V is TRBV5-1 and J is TRBJ2-7; D is undetermined. The CDR3 sequence is 15 residues long. The V and J ends lost 0 bases and 5 bases respectively, with 15 bases between them. The V gene's germline CDR1 is SGHRS and CDR2 YFSETQ. The CDR3 region has the DNA TGCGCCAGCAGCTTGGCCCTCGGCCCCGTTCACGAGCAGTACTTC. Translation: CASSLALGPVHEQYF.

This clone came up once. The genes are TRBV19 and TRBJ2-7; possibly TRBD2 for D (6 bases). From germline, CDR1 is LNHDA and CDR2 SQIVND (reference sequence). Trimming cost V 5 bases and J 2 bases, with 13 bases left between them. The CDR3 consists of 14 residues. The CDR3 DNA is TGTGCCAGTAGTCCGGGGGACGGAGCCTACGAGCAGTACTTC. Protein: CASSPGDGAYEQYF.

The rearrangement links TRBV7-2 to TRBJ1-1; D possibly corresponds to TRBD1 (6 bases). V shed 0 bases and J shed 5 bases, with 10 bases lying between them. The CDR3 spans 14 residues. CDR1 and CDR2 (germline): SGHTA, FQGNSA. The CDR3 DNA reads as TGTGCCAGCAGCTTAGCGCGGGGGCTAACTGAAGCTTTCTTT. Translation: CASSLARGLTEAFF.

The chain uses TRBV2 and TRBJ2-5; a weak D match, TRBD2 (6 bases). The V and J ends lost 6 bases and 3 bases respectively, with 14 bases between them. The CDR3 contains 14 residues. The V gene's germline CDR1 is SNHLY and CDR2 FYNNEI. The CDR3 nucleotides read TGTGCCAGCAGAGCAACGGGGGTAAAAGAGACCCAGTACTTC. Translating it yields CASRATGVKETQYF.

This rearrangement joins TRBV28 to TRBJ1-2, with 9 bases matching TRBD1. The J segment lost 8 bases and the V segment lost 4 bases, leaving 8 bases of the junction unmatched. The germline V gene has CDR1 MDHEN and CDR2 SYDVKM. This CDR3 contains 14 residues. The DNA of the CDR3 is TGTGCCAGCAGTTGGACAGGGGTACAGGAGGGCTACACCTTC. It codes for CASSWTGVQEGYTF.